These 5 T cell receptor beta chains share one sample of origin, sequenced in a study of blood T cell repertoires in COVID-19. Method: immunoSEQ multiplex PCR; TCRdb's copy keeps in-frame clones and lacks some. This sample has some 31,000 clones; 85% occur once, and the top ten carry about 14%. Source material: peripheral blood. The source is a human donor with acute or convalescent COVID-19. The donor label of this sample is uncertain.

The V gene is TRBV11-3, the J gene TRBJ1-2, with a tentative D call TRBD1 (5 bases). The germline V gene has CDR1 SGHNT and CDR2 YENEEA. The CDR3 is made up of 13 amino acids. Trimming stripped 6 bases from V and 6 bases from J, with 14 bases between. In DNA, the CDR3 is TGTGCCAGCAGTCTGACAGAATGGAATGGCTACACCTTC. Residues: CASSLTEWNGYTF.

V usage is TRBV21-1 and J usage is TRBJ1-1; TRBD1 is the table's D call and was not checked against the DNA. TRBV21-1 is noted as a pseudogene. This CDR3 is built from 16 residues. The CDR3: CASSKFDRARRTEAFF. The CDR3 DNA reads as TGTGCCAGCAGCAAATTCGACAGGGCTCGGAGGACTGAAGCTTTCTTT.

J is TRBJ1-4 and V is TRBV19, with D possibly matching TRBD1 (6 bases). CDR3 size: 13 residues. V lost 4 bases to trimming and J lost 7 bases, with 10 bases between them. Germline V gives CDR1 LNHDA, CDR2 SQIVND (reference sequence). CDR3 bases: TGTGCCAGTAGTAAAAACAGGGCTGAAAAACTGTTTTTT. This translates into CASSKNRAEKLFF.

This chain joins TRBV4-2 and TRBJ2-2; TRBD2 matches 11 bases. V shed 4 bases, J shed 4 bases, and the junction held 5 bases outside the gene matches. CDR3 size: 16 residues. Germline CDR1 reads LGHNA; CDR2 reads YNFKEQ. CDR3 DNA sequence: TGTGCCAGCAGCCCACTAGCGGGAGAGGTCACCGGGGAGCTGTTTTTT. Encoded protein: CASSPLAGEVTGELFF.

The chain links TRBV2 to TRBJ1-2; 10 nucleotides align to TRBD1. V dropped 1 base and J dropped 3; count of bases not matched to a gene: 8. This CDR3 region has 17 residues. Germline CDR1 reads SNHLY; CDR2 reads FYNNEI. The CDR3: CASSEVLAGTGDYGYTF. In DNA, the CDR3 is TGTGCCAGCAGTGAAGTCCTCGCCGGGACAGGGGACTATGGCTACACCTTC. Combining the CDR3 with reference TRBV2 and TRBJ1-2 gives the whole variable domain EPEVTQTPSHQVTQMGQEVILRCVPISNHLYFYWYRQILGQKVEFLVSFYNNEISEKSEIFDDQFSVERPDGSNFTLKIRSTKLEDSAMYFCASSEVLAGTGDYGYTFGSGTRLTVV.